What follows are 16 T cell receptor beta chains derived from one specimen sequenced in a study of cytomegalovirus exposure and HLA in healthy donors. 60 Vbeta and 13 Jbeta primers were used in PCR. Libraries were prepared by immunoSEQ multiplex PCR; TCRdb keeps only in-frame clonotypes and omits some of them. The sample has some 150,000 clones; approximately 84% are singletons. The specimen was PBMCs. The receptors shown here come from a young man in good health and CMV-seropositive.

The rearrangement links TRBV2 to TRBJ2-3; 10 bases align to TRBD1. CDR1 is SNHLY, CDR2 FYNNEI, per germline. The CDR3 consists of 16 residues. V was clipped by 7 bases and J by 5 bases; unmatched bases: 12. The CDR3 bases are TGTGCCAGCACCAAGGGACAGGGGTTTAGCGAAGATACGCAGTATTTT. It is translated as CASTKGQGFSEDTQYF. Variable domain in full (rest from reference TRBV2 and TRBJ2-3): EPEVTQTPSHQVTQMGQEVILRCVPISNHLYFYWYRQILGQKVEFLVSFYNNEISEKSEIFDDQFSVERPDGSNFTLKIRSTKLEDSAMYFCASTKGQGFSEDTQYFGPGTRLTVL.

This clone was counted a few times. The chain couples TRBV5-4 to TRBJ1-2; D is possibly TRBD1 (5 bases). The V end was cut by 0 bases, the J end by 5 bases, with 11 bases between. Germline loops: CDR1 SGHNT, CDR2 YYREEE (reference sequence). This CDR3 has 14 residues. This chain's CDR3 is CASSLDQGPYGYTF. The CDR3 DNA is TGTGCCAGCAGCTTGGATCAGGGTCCATATGGCTACACCTTC.

This clone was seen a single time. The chain has TRBV6-5 and TRBJ2-5, with 8 bases lining up with TRBD1. The CDR3 has 14 amino acids. The trim removed 10 bases at V and 4 bases at J, leaving 11 bases unmatched. Germline loops: CDR1 MNHEY, CDR2 SVGAGI. As DNA, the CDR3 is TGTGCCACCGCAGGGGGCGTTGGTAGAGAGACCCAGTACTTC. This gives the protein CATAGGVGRETQYF.

This clone was recorded only once. The J gene is TRBJ2-3, the V gene TRBV4-1; 7 positions match TRBD2. The trim removed 1 base at V and 1 base at J, leaving 5 bases unmatched. Germline loops: CDR1 MGHRA, CDR2 YSYEKL. This CDR3 spans 16 amino acids. CDR3 sequence (DNA): TGCGCCAGCAGCCAAGGTTTAAGCGGGGGCACAGATACGCAGTATTTT. It specifies CASSQGLSGGTDTQYF.

The chain couples TRBV11-3 to TRBJ2-7; 9 bases fit TRBD1. Germline trimming cut 0 bases from V and 6 bases from J; bases unmatched to any gene: 6. Per germline, CDR1 SGHNT and CDR2 YENEEA. This CDR3 is built from 15 residues. CDR3 protein: CASSLDSGTGSEQYF. CDR3 nucleotide sequence: TGTGCCAGCAGCTTAGATTCGGGGACAGGGAGCGAGCAGTACTTC.

V gene TRBV30 combines with J gene TRBJ2-5, with D tentatively TRBD2 (6 bases). CDR1 GTSNPN and CDR2 SVGIG come from the germline V gene (reference sequence). V was pared by 5 bases and J by 4 bases, with 8 bases between. The CDR3 has 11 amino acids. The CDR3: CAWGGGETQYF. CDR3 nucleotide sequence: TGTGCCTGGGGGGGAGGAGAGACCCAGTACTTC.

A note on this clone: Its ends do not fully match the called genes, so a read error is possible. V usage is TRBV28 and J usage is TRBJ1-1, with D perhaps matching TRBD1 (5 bases). The CDR3 is made up of 13 amino acids. Germline CDR1 is MDHEN and CDR2 is SYDVKM. The CDR3 loop is CASSLSGPGRLGF. Here the CDR3 DNA reads TGTGCCAGCAGTTTGTCAGGGCCCGGCCGTTTGGGTTTT.

V usage is TRBV5-5 and J usage is TRBJ2-5; the match to TRBD2 covers 7 bases. Germline V gene sequence: CDR1 SGHKS, CDR2 YYEKEE (reference sequence). The CDR3 has 14 amino acids. V was clipped by 6 bases and J by 5 bases; unmatched bases: 10. The CDR3 is CASTLGGAQETQYF. The CDR3 DNA reads TGTGCCAGCACCCTGGGAGGGGCGCAGGAGACCCAGTACTTC. Looking up the rest from reference TRBV5-5 and TRBJ2-5 gives the full variable domain: DAGVTQSPTHLIKTRGQQVTLRCSPISGHKSVSWYQQVLGQGPQFIFQYYEKEERGRGNFPDRFSARQFPNYSSELNVNALLLGDSALYLCASTLGGAQETQYFGPGTRLLVL.

Note on this clone: This same CDR3 is encoded by further DNA sequences in the sample. The V gene is TRBV28, the J gene TRBJ2-7; D call uncertain. There are 12 residues in the CDR3. Trimming shortened V by 4 bases and J by 1 base, and 5 bases separated the two germline ends. Germline-derived CDR1 and CDR2 are MDHEN and SYDVKM. The CDR3 DNA follows: TGTGCCAGCAGTTCCAGTTCCTACGAGCAGTACTTC. Its protein is CASSSSSYEQYF.

The chain joins TRBV4-1 to TRBJ1-2, with 7 positions matching TRBD1. Losses at the gene ends were 4 bases for V and 0 bases for J; bases not matched to a gene: 8. The CDR3 has 16 residues. Looked up from germline, CDR1 is MGHRA and CDR2 is YSYEKL. This CDR3 reads CASSRLPGQSNYGYTF. The CDR3 DNA reads as TGCGCCAGCAGCCGCCTCCCGGGACAGTCTAACTATGGCTACACCTTC.

This sequence joins TRBV19 and TRBJ2-6; 7 bases fit TRBD2. This CDR3 region has 16 residues. After removal of 4 bases from V and 1 base from J, the junction contained 4 bases not matched to a gene. Germline CDR1 and CDR2: LNHDA and SQIVND (reference sequence). The CDR3 bases are TGTGCCAGTAGTAGTGGGGGGGGGTCTGGGGCCAACGTCCTGACTTTC. This encodes CASSSGGGSGANVLTF.

The chain combines TRBV5-1 with TRBJ2-3; D is uncertain. This CDR3 contains 14 residues. Trimming removed 0 bases from V and 0 bases from J, with 5 bases in between. The V gene's germline CDR1 is SGHRS and CDR2 YFSETQ. This chain's CDR3 is CASSLATSTDTQYF. The CDR3 DNA reads TGCGCCAGCAGCTTGGCGACTAGCACAGATACGCAGTATTTT.

J is TRBJ2-1 and V is TRBV6-5, with D possibly being TRBD2 (6 bases). Trimming pared 4 bases from V and 9 bases from J, leaving 10 bases between. The germline CDR1 and CDR2 sequences are MNHEY and SVGAGI. The length of the CDR3 is 12 residues. In DNA, the CDR3 is TGTGCCAGCAGTTCCCGGGGAGGTGAGCAGTTCTTC. It translates to CASSSRGGEQFF.

The chain carries TRBV5-1 and TRBJ2-1, with D maybe TRBD2 (5 bases). V dropped 0 bases and J dropped 0 bases, with 10 bases sitting between them. Germline V gene sequence: CDR1 SGHRS, CDR2 YFSETQ. CDR3 length equals 16 residues. The CDR3 spells CASSLALGSSYNEQFF. The CDR3 DNA follows: TGCGCCAGCAGCTTGGCACTGGGGAGCTCCTACAATGAGCAGTTCTTC.

The rearrangement joins TRBV28 to TRBJ2-4, with D possibly matching TRBD2 (6 bases). The CDR3 loop spans 15 amino acids. V lost 3 bases to trimming and J lost 9 bases, with 18 bases between them. Germline V lookup: CDR1 MDHEN, CDR2 SYDVKM. The CDR3: CASSFPRGGSTIQYF. CDR3 nucleotides: TGTGCCAGCAGTTTCCCGCGGGGCGGAAGCACCATTCAGTACTTC.

The chain employs TRBV5-1 and TRBJ2-2; 10 nucleotides match TRBD2. The trim removed 3 bases at V and 7 bases at J, leaving 9 bases unmatched. This CDR3 comprises 16 residues. CDR1 SGHRS and CDR2 YFSETQ come from the germline V gene. CDR3: CASSWTSGRANGELFF. In DNA form, the CDR3 reads TGCGCCAGCAGCTGGACGAGCGGGAGGGCCAACGGGGAGCTGTTTTTT. Filled out from reference TRBV5-1 and TRBJ2-2, the complete variable domain reads KAGVTQTPRYLIKTRGQQVTLSCSPISGHRSVSWYQQTPGQGLQFLFEYFSETQRNKGNFPGRFSGRQFSNSRSEMNVSTLELGDSALYLCASSWTSGRANGELFFGEGSRLTVL.